This T cell receptor (beta chain) was recorded in a study of blood T cell repertoires in COVID-19. Germline-derived CDR1 and CDR2 are SGHNT and YYREEE (reference sequence). J gave up 8 bases and V 4 bases, and 5 bases lay outside the gene matches. The CDR3 is made up of 13 amino acids. Repertoires were generated with immunoSEQ multiplex PCR, while TCRdb's copy carries only in-frame clones and drops some. Of over 250,000 clones listed, 80% to 90% were seen once; the top ten hold less than 2.5%. Sequences were obtained from PBMCs or T cells enriched from blood (not recorded which). The source is a woman between 18 and 29 years old who had recovered from COVID-19. V usage is TRBV5-4 and J usage is TRBJ2-3, with TRBD1 matching over 9 bases. CDR3 sequence reads: CASSPTGGSTQYF. CDR3 in DNA: TGTGCCAGCAGCCCGACAGGGGGTAGTACGCAGTATTTT. Drawing the rest from reference TRBV5-4 and TRBJ2-3, the complete variable domain is ETGVTQSPTHLIKTRGQQVTLRCSSQSGHNTVSWYQQALGQGPQFIFQYYREEENGRGNFPPRFSGLQFPNYSSELNVNALELDDSALYLCASSPTGGSTQYFGPGTRLTVL.